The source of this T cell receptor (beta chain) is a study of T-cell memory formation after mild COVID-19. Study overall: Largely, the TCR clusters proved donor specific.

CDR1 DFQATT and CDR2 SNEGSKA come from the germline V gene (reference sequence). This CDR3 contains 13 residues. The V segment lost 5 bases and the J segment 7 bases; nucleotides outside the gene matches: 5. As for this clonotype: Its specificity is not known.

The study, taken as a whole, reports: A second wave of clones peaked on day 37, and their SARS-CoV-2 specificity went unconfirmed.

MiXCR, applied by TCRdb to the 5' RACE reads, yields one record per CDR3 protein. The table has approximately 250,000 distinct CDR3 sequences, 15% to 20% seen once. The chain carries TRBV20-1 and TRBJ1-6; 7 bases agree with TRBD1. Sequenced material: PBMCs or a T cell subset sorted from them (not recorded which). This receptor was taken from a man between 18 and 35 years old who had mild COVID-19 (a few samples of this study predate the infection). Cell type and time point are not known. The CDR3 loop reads CSAAPGQNSPLHF. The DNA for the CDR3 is TGCAGTGCTGCACCGGGACAGAATTCACCCCTCCACTTT.